These 10 T cell receptor beta chains share one sample of origin, sequenced in a study of T cells in pancreatic ductal adenocarcinoma. Assay used: immunoSEQ multiplex PCR; TCRdb lists only in-frame clones, some missing. Among thousands of clones listed, 70% to 85% were seen once. The selected patients with pancreatic ductal adenocarcinoma had surgery but no neoadjuvant therapy. The specimen was pancreatic tumor tissue. The receptor set was obtained from a human donor with pancreatic ductal adenocarcinoma. The donor label of this sample is uncertain.

The V gene is TRBV5-6, the J gene TRBJ1-6; the match to TRBD1 covers 8 bases. Germline lookup yields CDR1 SGHDT and CDR2 YYEEEE. The CDR3 sequence is 17 residues long. V lost 0 bases, J lost 0 bases, and 2 bases stayed unmatched. The CDR3 region is CASSLGQGSSYNSPLHF. The DNA of the CDR3 is TGTGCCAGCAGCTTGGGACAGGGGAGCTCCTATAATTCACCCCTCCACTTT.

The chain links TRBV7-2 to TRBJ1-5, with a possible D match to TRBD1 (5 bases). V was cut by 2 bases and J by 4 bases, with 12 bases left in between. The CDR3 totals 15 residues. In germline, CDR1 is SGHTA, CDR2 FQGNSA. In DNA, the CDR3 is TGTGCCAGCAGCTTATCCAGGGTTATAAATCAGCCCCAGCATTTT. Residues: CASSLSRVINQPQHF.

This clone appeared a few times. The chain joins TRBV7-3 to TRBJ2-5, with 16 bases aligning to TRBD2. The germline V gene encodes CDR1 SGHTA and CDR2 FQGTGA. V lost 5 bases, J lost 0 bases, and 9 bases stayed unmatched. The CDR3 contains 19 residues. Here the CDR3 reads CASSPTGTSGGGYQETQYF. The CDR3 coding sequence is TGTGCCAGCAGCCCGACCGGGACTAGCGGGGGGGGGTACCAAGAGACCCAGTACTTC.

V is TRBV12-5 and J is TRBJ2-5, with 10 bases aligning to TRBD2. CDR1 and CDR2 (germline): LGHNT, FRNRAP. There are 17 residues in the CDR3. With 2 bases clipped from V and 2 bases from J, the junction kept 8 bases outside the gene matches. CDR3 amino acids: CASGLQPGLALQETQYF. For the CDR3, the DNA is TGTGCTAGTGGTTTGCAGCCGGGACTAGCGCTACAAGAGACCCAGTACTTC.

The gene calls are TRBV29-1 and TRBJ2-2; 10 positions agree with TRBD1. CDR3 length: 15 residues. The trim removed 6 bases at V and 7 bases at J, leaving 11 bases unmatched. Germline V lookup: CDR1 SQVTM, CDR2 ANQGSEA. Here the CDR3 DNA reads TGCAGCGTCCATAGGAGCGACAGGGGGCGCGGGGAGCTGTTTTTT. It yields the protein CSVHRSDRGRGELFF.

The chain uses TRBV6-6 and TRBJ2-1; D may be TRBD1 (6 bases). Germline values: CDR1 MNHNY, CDR2 SVGAGI (reference sequence). The CDR3 totals 15 residues. V was shortened by 6 bases and J by 4 bases, with 16 bases between the two germline ends. The CDR3 reads CASSLSGGAYNEQFF. The CDR3 DNA is TGTGCCAGCAGCCTTAGTGGGGGCGCTTACAATGAGCAGTTCTTC.

The J gene is TRBJ1-1, the V gene TRBV19; the match to TRBD1 covers 7 bases. After removal of 3 bases from V and 1 base from J, the junction contained 2 bases not matched to a gene. CDR1 is LNHDA, CDR2 SQIVND, per germline (reference sequence). The CDR3 contains 14 residues. CDR3 loop: CASSMGQSNTEAFF. The CDR3 bases are TGTGCCAGTAGTATGGGACAGTCGAACACTGAAGCTTTCTTT.

V gene TRBV28 combines with J gene TRBJ2-5; perhaps TRBD1 as D (5 bases). This CDR3 spans 14 amino acids. Germline V gives CDR1 MDHEN, CDR2 SYDVKM. V dropped 5 bases and J dropped 2 bases, with 12 bases sitting between them. DNA of the CDR3: TGTGCCAGCAGTCTCAACGACAGACAAGAGACCCAGTACTTC. Protein sequence: CASSLNDRQETQYF.

The CDR3 loop is CASQQGTTNYGYTF. CDR3 DNA: TGTGCCAGTCAGCAGGGGACCACTAACTATGGCTACACCTTC. The chain joins TRBV18 to TRBJ1-2; a weak D match, TRBD1 (6 bases). CDR1 and CDR2 from the germline V gene are KGHSH and LQKENI. Deletions cut 9 bases from V and 0 bases from J, with 14 bases between. This CDR3 is built from 14 residues. The whole variable domain, remainder taken from reference TRBV18 and TRBJ1-2, is NAGVMQNPRHLVRRRGQEARLRCSPMKGHSHVYWYRQLPEEGLKFMVYLQKENIIDESGMPKERFSAEFPKEGPSILRIQQVVRGDSAAYFCASQQGTTNYGYTFGSGTRLTVV.

This chain connects TRBV30 to TRBJ1-5, with D perhaps matching TRBD1 (6 bases). The germline V gene has CDR1 GTSNPN and CDR2 SVGIG (reference sequence). Trimming pared 1 base from V and 5 bases from J, leaving 9 bases between. The CDR3 runs to 13 residues. The CDR3 bases are TGTGCCTGGAGTGGCTACAGGGATCAGCCCCAGCATTTT. Protein sequence: CAWSGYRDQPQHF.